Here is one T cell receptor (beta chain) with its context. Germline loops: CDR1 GTSNPN, CDR2 SVGIG (reference sequence). The CDR3 has 14 residues. V lost 3 bases and J lost 3, with 11 bases in between. The data derive from a study of regulatory T cells in long-lasting Graves disease. The time point denotes: persistent/refractory GD, antithyroid drugs over 5 years with positive TRAb. The TCR library was made from RNA extracted from PBMCs. The source of the patients was an endocrinology department in Xi'an, China. iRepertoire HTBI primers and Arm-PCR of CDR3 regions built TCR beta libraries. TCRdb itself ran the multiplex PCR reads through MiXCR, one entry per CDR3 protein. The sample consists of a few hundred thousand distinct CDR3 sequences, 20% to 25% of them appearing once.

V and J are TRBV30 and TRBJ2-2; D is possibly TRBD2 (6 bases). This sequence originates from a female donor with Graves disease. The sample consisted of peripheral blood mononuclear cells (PBMCs), taken when the disease was refractory, from a patient treated with antithyroid drugs. The CDR3 is CAWRGLSYTGELFF. The DNA for the CDR3 is TGTGCCTGGAGGGGACTTTCTTACACCGGGGAGCTGTTTTTT.